The 20 T cell receptor beta chains given below trace back to one sample, sequenced in a study of regulatory T cells in long-lasting Graves disease. Both iRepertoire HTBI primers and Arm-PCR of CDR3 regions were used to build the TCR beta libraries. TCRdb reprocessed the multiplex PCR reads via MiXCR and lists one record per CDR3 protein. The data contain 250,000 or so distinct CDR3 sequences, 18% of them singletons. As for time point: newly diagnosed GD, antithyroid drugs for less than 3 months. From RNA extracted from PBMCs, the TCR library was made. The same sample was also studied in work on T cells in Graves' hyperthyroidism and ophthalmopathy.

This sample comprised peripheral blood mononuclear cells (PBMCs), obtained at new diagnosis, from a patient treated with antithyroid drugs. The receptors shown here come from a woman in her thirties with Graves disease.

This clonotype was seen repeatedly, ten times or more. In nucleotides, the CDR3 is TGTGCTAGTGGTTTGGTACTAAGTCTAGCCTTACACGAGCAGTACTTC. Its protein is CASGLVLSLALHEQYF. The rearrangement links TRBV12-5 to TRBJ2-7, with D possibly being TRBD2 (5 bases). Between the trimmed V and J ends, which lost 0 bases and 5 bases, there was a span of 17 bases. CDR1 LGHNT and CDR2 FRNRAP come from the germline V gene. There are 16 residues in the CDR3. The full variable domain, completed using reference TRBV12-5 and TRBJ2-7, is DARVTQTPRHKVTEMGQEVTMRCQPILGHNTVFWYRQTMMQGLELLAYFRNRAPLDDSGMPKDRFSAEMPDATLATLKIQPSEPRDSAVYFCASGLVLSLALHEQYFGPGTRLTVT.

This clonotype was seen many times. The chain recombines TRBV7-9 with TRBJ2-7, with a weak D call TRBD1 (5 bases). Trimming shortened V by 1 base and J by 0 bases, and 10 bases separated the two germline ends. Per germline, CDR1 SEHNR and CDR2 FQNEAQ (reference sequence). The CDR3 is 15 residues long. This chain's CDR3 is CASSLGAGLSYEQYF. As DNA, the CDR3 is TGTGCCAGCAGCTTAGGGGCAGGGCTCTCCTACGAGCAGTACTTC. Full variable domain (missing parts from reference TRBV7-9 and TRBJ2-7): DTGVSQNPRHKITKRGQNVTFRCDPISEHNRLYWYRQTLGQGPEFLTYFQNEAQLEKSRLLSDRFSAERPKGSFSTLEIQRTEQGDSAMYLCASSLGAGLSYEQYFGPGTRLTVT.

At least ten counts were recorded for this clonotype. The chain combines TRBV4-1 with TRBJ2-5, with 9 nucleotides matching TRBD1. V lost 0 bases and J lost 8; bases outside the gene matches: 7. CDR1 is MGHRA and CDR2 is YSYEKL in the germline V gene. The CDR3 runs 15 residues. Here the CDR3 DNA reads TGCGCCAGCAGCCAAGATGAGTGGACAGGGGTTACCCAGTACTTC. Protein sequence: CASSQDEWTGVTQYF.

On this clonotype: A much larger clone differs from this one at a single base, so this may be a read error. The V call is TRBV20-1, the J call TRBJ1-6; D is perhaps TRBD1 (6 bases). V was pared by 4 bases and J by 10 bases, with 17 bases between. CDR3 length: 14 amino acids. Germline CDR1 DFQATT, CDR2 SNEGSKA (reference sequence). The CDR3 DNA reads as TGCAGTGCTACGCCCACGGGGGCTCAGTCACCCCTCCACTTT. Amino acids: CSATPTGAQSPLHF.

There are a few counts of this clonotype. The V and J genes are TRBV18 and TRBJ2-7; maybe TRBD2 (6 bases). V was pared by 0 bases and J by 1 base, with 22 bases between. Germline CDR1 reads KGHSH; CDR2 reads LQKENI. CDR3 size: 19 residues. CDR3 region: CASSPPLIGGTPFSYEQYF. For the CDR3, the DNA is TGTGCCAGCTCACCACCATTGATAGGAGGGACCCCCTTTTCCTACGAGCAGTACTTC.

This clonotype has a count of ten or more. Its ends do not fully match the called genes, so a read error is possible. V gene TRBV7-9 combines with J gene TRBJ2-3; 8 positions agree with TRBD1. CDR1 is SEHNR and CDR2 is FQNEAQ in the germline V gene (reference sequence). The length of the CDR3 is 16 residues. Written as DNA, the CDR3 is TGCGCCAGCAGCAGGATGCAGGGGGCTGGCACAGATACGCAGTATTTT. Translation: CASSRMQGAGTDTQYF.

This clonotype has a single count. The rearrangement joins TRBV4-1 to TRBJ1-5; D call uncertain. CDR3 length: 14 residues. Germline V gene data show CDR1 as MGHRA and CDR2 as YSYEKL. V lost 2 bases and J lost 6, with 11 bases in between. The CDR3 loop reads CASSQNAAGQPQHF. CDR3 nucleotides: TGCGCCAGCAGCCAAAACGCGGCGGGTCAGCCCCAGCATTTT.

Worth noting for this clonotype: A far larger clone is one nucleotide away, so this likely arose from a read error. V is TRBV7-2 and J is TRBJ2-1, with D perhaps TRBD1 (6 bases). Trimming cost V 6 bases and J 5 bases, with 17 bases left between them. CDR1 and CDR2 from the germline V gene are SGHTA and FQGNSA. CDR3 length equals 15 residues. For the CDR3, the DNA is TGTGCCAGCAGTTACACCAGGACAGATCACAATGAGCAGTTCTTC. Amino acid sequence: CASSYTRTDHNEQFF.

This clonotype was counted at least ten times. This sequence joins TRBV6-5 and TRBJ1-1; D remains unclear. Looked up from germline, CDR1 is MNHEY and CDR2 is SVGAGI. This CDR3 is built from 14 residues. V dropped 0 bases and J dropped 5 bases, with 10 bases sitting between them. DNA of the CDR3: TGTGCCAGCAGTTACTCCAGCGGTCGGACTGAAGCTTTCTTT. It specifies CASSYSSGRTEAFF.

The chain has TRBV6-2 or TRBV6-3 and TRBJ2-1; the D is unclear. Per the germline V gene, CDR1 is MNHEY and CDR2 is SVGEGT. The V and J ends lost 3 bases and 1 base respectively, with 7 bases between them. The length of the CDR3 is 14 residues. The CDR3 loop reads CASSYAVSYNEQFF. CDR3 sequence (DNA): TGTGCCAGCAGTTATGCTGTTTCCTACAATGAGCAGTTCTTC.

This clonotype came up many times. The rearrangement links TRBV6-5 to TRBJ1-5, with 7 bases lining up with TRBD1. This CDR3 comprises 17 residues. Per germline, CDR1 MNHEY and CDR2 SVGAGI. J was trimmed by 1 base and V by 2 bases; bases with no gene match: 8. This CDR3 is CASSYGPGQMSNQPQHF. In DNA form, the CDR3 reads TGTGCCAGCAGTTACGGTCCGGGACAGATGAGCAATCAGCCCCAGCATTTT.

The chain employs TRBV5-1 and TRBJ2-5; D unresolved. There are 15 residues in the CDR3. Germline lookup yields CDR1 SGHRS and CDR2 YFSETQ. The ends were cut back, 3 bases at V and 5 bases at J, with 17 bases in the middle. This CDR3 reads CASSWAPSGMETQYF. The DNA for the CDR3 is TGCGCCAGCAGCTGGGCTCCCTCCGGTATGGAGACCCAGTACTTC.

This clonotype occurred many times. The chain uses TRBV12-3 or TRBV12-4 and TRBJ1-2; D is possibly TRBD1 (5 bases). V gave up 3 bases and J gave up 1 base, with 9 bases separating them. The length of the CDR3 is 14 residues. The CDR3 sequence: CASSFGRVNYGYTF. The CDR3 bases are TGTGCCAGCAGTTTCGGCAGGGTTAACTATGGCTACACCTTC.

This clonotype was detected only a few times. The chain has TRBV7-2 and TRBJ1-1; no firm D call. V lost 6 bases, J lost 7 bases, and 15 bases lay in between. Germline loops: CDR1 SGHTA, CDR2 FQGNSA. The CDR3 contains 13 residues. CDR3 sequence reads: CASRFSQKGEAFF. In DNA form, the CDR3 reads TGTGCCAGCAGATTCTCCCAAAAGGGTGAAGCTTTCTTT.

CDR3: CASSEQSEKLFF. CDR3 bases: TGTGCCAGCAGTGAACAAAGTGAAAAACTGTTTTTT. The chain recombines TRBV25-1 with TRBJ1-4; D is unresolved. Germline V gene sequence: CDR1 MGHDK, CDR2 SYGVNS. There are 12 residues in the CDR3. Deletions cut 2 bases from V and 7 bases from J, with 5 bases between.

This clonotype appeared many times. V gene TRBV20-1 combines with J gene TRBJ2-1; 9 nucleotides line up with TRBD2. The CDR3 is made up of 19 amino acids. V lost 3 bases, J lost 0 bases, and 15 bases stayed unmatched. CDR1 and CDR2 from the germline V gene are DFQATT and SNEGSKA (reference sequence). This CDR3 is CSASIRSGGVRSSYNEQFF. For the CDR3, the DNA is TGCAGTGCTAGTATCCGTAGCGGGGGAGTCAGGAGCTCCTACAATGAGCAGTTCTTC.

This clonotype was counted many times. The CDR3: CATSDSRVGQPQHF. CDR3 DNA sequence: TGTGCCACCAGTGATTCGCGAGTCGGTCAGCCCCAGCATTTT. This chain joins TRBV24-1 and TRBJ1-5; D unclear. CDR1 and CDR2 (germline): KGHDR, SFDVKD. The CDR3 length is 14 residues. The V gene lost 2 bases and the J gene lost 6 bases, with 10 bases spanning the gap.

This rearrangement joins TRBV27 to TRBJ2-7; D remains ambiguous. The CDR3 totals 11 residues. With 7 bases removed from V and 3 bases from J, the gap between germline ends came to 7 bases. Germline CDR1 reads MNHEY; CDR2 reads SMNVEV (reference sequence). The CDR3, as DNA: TGTGCCAGCAACCTGTTCTACGAGCAGTACTTC. Its protein product is CASNLFYEQYF.

This clonotype occurred many times. V gene TRBV18 combines with J gene TRBJ1-1; D remains unclear. With 1 base removed from V and 0 bases from J, the gap between germline ends came to 12 bases. CDR3 length: 16 amino acids. The germline gives CDR1 KGHSH, CDR2 LQKENI. This CDR3 reads CASSPRLAGMNTEAFF. The CDR3 region has the DNA TGTGCCAGCTCACCACGATTGGCAGGCATGAACACTGAAGCTTTCTTT.

This clonotype was detected ten times or more. This chain links TRBV20-1 with TRBJ2-7, with a weak D call TRBD1 (5 bases). This CDR3 region has 14 residues. V was trimmed by 1 base and J by 0 bases, leaving 10 bases between them. Germline V gene data show CDR1 as DFQATT and CDR2 as SNEGSKA (reference sequence). The CDR3 spells CSARVQGTSYEQYF. The DNA for the CDR3 is TGCAGTGCTAGAGTCCAGGGTACCTCCTACGAGCAGTACTTC.